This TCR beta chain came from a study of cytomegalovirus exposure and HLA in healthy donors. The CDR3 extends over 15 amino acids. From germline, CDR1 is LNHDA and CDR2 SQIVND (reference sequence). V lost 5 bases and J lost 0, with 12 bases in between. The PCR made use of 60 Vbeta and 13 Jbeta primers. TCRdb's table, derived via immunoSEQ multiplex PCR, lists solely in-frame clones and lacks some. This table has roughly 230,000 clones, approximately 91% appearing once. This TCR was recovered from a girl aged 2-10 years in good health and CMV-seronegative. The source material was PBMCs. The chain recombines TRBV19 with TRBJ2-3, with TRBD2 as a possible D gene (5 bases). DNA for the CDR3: TGTGCCAGTAGTCTCCGGGGAATTAGCACAGATACGCAGTATTTT. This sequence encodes CASSLRGISTDTQYF.